Each of the 5 T cell receptor beta chains below was sequenced from the same sample in a study of shared clonotypes between healthy human individuals (TCRdb year 2020). To prepare the library, the immunoSEQ multiplex PCR assay was applied. Entries here come from immuneACCESS through TCRdb and include only in-frame sequences with V and J called. Some clones fail to appear in such tables; in the studies checked, an unresolved V gene covers under half of the shortfall, and the cause of the remainder is unknown. The sample has about 2.4 million clones on record, 90% to 95% of them singletons. Around 0.37% of the sample belongs to the ten largest clones. Sequences were obtained from naive CD4+ T cells from PBMCs. Taken with the paper, the label for cell subset or site translates to: CD45RA+ positively selected. Receptors were obtained from a man aged 18 to 29 in good health. Some clones in this sample may be carry-over from other donors' samples.

A note on this clone: This sample also contains other DNA sequences that code for the same CDR3. This sequence joins TRBV5-1 and TRBJ2-7; 8 positions agree with TRBD2. V lost 5 bases to trimming and J lost 0 bases; unmatched junction nucleotides: 7. This CDR3 is 15 amino acids long. Germline values: CDR1 SGHRS, CDR2 YFSETQ. The CDR3 reads CASSLAGRSSYEQYF. The CDR3 coding sequence is TGCGCCAGCAGTTTAGCGGGAAGGAGCTCCTACGAGCAGTACTTC.

This clone was observed once. The chain is built from TRBV5-1 and TRBJ2-3, with 9 bases fitting TRBD2. CDR3 length: 17 residues. Unmatched junction bases numbered 11, after V lost 0 bases and J lost 6 bases. CDR1 and CDR2 (germline): SGHRS, YFSETQ. The CDR3 nucleotides read TGCGCCAGCAGCTTGGGGAGGACTAGCGAGGTGGGGGATACGCAGTATTTT. Its protein product is CASSLGRTSEVGDTQYF.

The sample holds one count of this clone. This chain uses TRBV5-1 with TRBJ2-1, with 7 bases identical to TRBD1. CDR1 is SGHRS and CDR2 is YFSETQ in the germline V gene. This CDR3 is built from 16 residues. V dropped 0 bases and J dropped 1; count of bases not matched to a gene: 4. The CDR3 DNA is TGCGCCAGCAGCTTGGCCGCCAGGGGGTCCTACAATGAGCAGTTCTTC. It encodes CASSLAARGSYNEQFF.

The rearrangement joins TRBV28 to TRBJ1-1, with TRBD1 as a possible D gene (6 bases). CDR3 length equals 15 residues. Germline CDR1 is MDHEN and CDR2 is SYDVKM. The V end was cut by 6 bases, the J end by 1 base, with 15 bases between. The CDR3 coding sequence is TGTGCCAGCAGAACCCCAGGGGAAGGGAACACTGAAGCTTTCTTT. It codes for CASRTPGEGNTEAFF.

J is TRBJ2-7 and V is TRBV28; TRBD1 matches at 12 bases. CDR3 length: 15 amino acids. With V trimmed by 8 bases and J by 5 bases, 10 bases remained unmatched. Germline CDR1 reads MDHEN; CDR2 reads SYDVKM. The CDR3 bases are TGTGCCAGCCTACAGACGGGACAGGGGGCCCACGAGCAGTACTTC. It is translated as CASLQTGQGAHEQYF.